These 16 T cell receptor beta chains originate from one sample sequenced in a study of cytomegalovirus exposure and HLA in healthy donors. Amplification used 60 Vbeta primers and 13 Jbeta primers. The method was immunoSEQ multiplex PCR; TCRdb's version includes in-frame clones alone and lacks a portion of them. This sample carries around 120,000 clones, about 83% of them seen once, and the ten largest clones take around 3.7%. The specimen sequenced was PBMCs. The receptors here all came from a man aged 25-45 years in good health and CMV-seronegative.

The chain carries TRBV12-5 and TRBJ2-5; TRBD1 agrees at 9 bases. The CDR3 is 18 residues long. Germline V lookup: CDR1 LGHNT, CDR2 FRNRAP. V was pared by 0 bases and J by 5 bases, with 13 bases of the junction left unmatched. CDR3 in amino acids: CASGLVPTGGPFRETQYF. CDR3 bases: TGTGCTAGTGGTTTGGTTCCGACAGGGGGACCCTTCCGTGAGACCCAGTACTTC.

Of note for this clone: A junction boundary mismatches the germline segment, possibly from a read error. This rearrangement joins TRBV6-6 to TRBJ2-7, with 8 bases fitting TRBD1. The CDR3 totals 11 residues. CDR1 is MNHNY, CDR2 SVGAGI, per germline (reference sequence). CDR3 sequence: CASSSRQGRNF. In DNA, the CDR3 is TGTGCCAGCAGTTCCCGACAGGGGAGGAACTTC.

The chain employs TRBV7-2 and TRBJ1-5; D is unclear. CDR3 length: 15 residues. Between the trimmed V and J ends, which lost 5 bases and 4 bases, there was a span of 15 bases. Germline-derived CDR1 and CDR2 are SGHTA and FQGNSA. CDR3 coding DNA: TGTGCCAGCAGCCCTCGGCAGGCCCAAAATCAGCCCCAGCATTTT. This gives the protein CASSPRQAQNQPQHF.

This clone was picked up a small number of times. The chain combines TRBV12-5 with TRBJ1-2; no clear D gene. CDR1 is LGHNT, CDR2 FRNRAP, per germline. This CDR3 region has 12 residues. V was trimmed by 2 bases and J by 8 bases, leaving 9 bases between them. CDR3 loop: CASGLQSIGYTF. The DNA of the CDR3 is TGTGCTAGTGGTTTGCAATCTATAGGCTACACCTTC.

This chain's CDR3 is CAIRKTGDSEQFF. As DNA, the CDR3 is TGTGCCATCAGAAAGACAGGGGACAGTGAGCAGTTCTTC. V gene TRBV10-3 combines with J gene TRBJ2-1, with TRBD1 identical over 8 bases. Germline V lookup: CDR1 ENHRY, CDR2 SYGVKD. The CDR3 extends over 13 amino acids. V lost 6 bases to trimming and J lost 9 bases; unmatched junction nucleotides: 7.

This chain connects TRBV6-5 to TRBJ2-7; tentative D call: TRBD2 (5 bases). The CDR3 sequence is 15 residues long. Germline V lookup: CDR1 MNHEY, CDR2 SVGAGI. Trimming left V 5 bases short and J 0 bases short, with 14 bases between. The CDR3 sequence is CASSGSGSSSYEQYF. The CDR3 coding sequence is TGTGCCAGCAGTGGGAGCGGTTCGAGCTCCTACGAGCAGTACTTC.

The chain joins TRBV5-1 to TRBJ1-3, with no clear D. The CDR3 sequence is 13 residues long. Germline V gene data show CDR1 as SGHRS and CDR2 as YFSETQ. V shed 0 bases and J shed 4 bases, with 5 bases lying between them. DNA for the CDR3: TGCGCCAGCAGCTTGGGGAGAGGAAACACCATATATTTT. This translates into CASSLGRGNTIYF.

CDR3 loop: CATSSDRYSNQPQHF. CDR3 nucleotides: TGTGCCACCAGCTCCGACAGGTATAGCAATCAGCCCCAGCATTTT. J is TRBJ1-5 and V is TRBV15; a possible D gene is TRBD1 (6 bases). The ends were cut back, 5 bases at V and 0 bases at J, with 11 bases in the middle. The germline CDR1 and CDR2 sequences are LNHNV and YYDKDF (reference sequence). This CDR3 spans 15 amino acids.

V usage is TRBV28 and J usage is TRBJ1-2, with D possibly matching TRBD1 (6 bases). From germline, CDR1 is MDHEN and CDR2 SYDVKM. V was cut by 6 bases and J by 1 base, with 9 bases left in between. The CDR3 has 13 residues. The chain's CDR3 is CASSGQFNYGYTF. As DNA, the CDR3 is TGTGCCAGCAGCGGACAGTTTAACTATGGCTACACCTTC.

This chain connects TRBV5-4 to TRBJ2-2; 8 bases match TRBD1. After removal of 5 bases from V and 4 bases from J, the junction contained 7 bases not matched to a gene. The CDR3 spans 15 residues. Per the germline V gene, CDR1 is SGHNT and CDR2 is YYREEE (reference sequence). CDR3 nucleotide sequence: TGTGCCAGCAGTGATCCAACAGGGGGCACCGGGGAGCTGTTTTTT. Its translation is CASSDPTGGTGELFF.

The chain couples TRBV28 to TRBJ1-5; D remains ambiguous. The germline V gene encodes CDR1 MDHEN and CDR2 SYDVKM. The CDR3 loop spans 12 amino acids. The germline V and J ends were trimmed by 7 bases and 5 bases, with 9 bases remaining between them. CDR3: CASTYEDQPQHF. In DNA form, the CDR3 reads TGTGCCAGCACCTATGAGGATCAGCCCCAGCATTTT. The whole variable domain, remainder taken from reference TRBV28 and TRBJ1-5, is DVKVTQSSRYLVKRTGEKVFLECVQDMDHENMFWYRQDPGLGLRLIYFSYDVKMKEKGDIPEGYSVSREKKERFSLILESASTNQTSMYLCASTYEDQPQHFGDGTRLSIL.

The chain joins TRBV28 to TRBJ1-5; 11 nucleotides line up with TRBD1. Trimming removed 7 bases from V and 6 bases from J; junction bases left unmatched: 11. Germline lookup yields CDR1 MDHEN and CDR2 SYDVKM. The CDR3 runs 16 residues. The DNA for the CDR3 is TGTGCCAGCATAGGGTCCGGGACAGGGGGATTTCAGCCCCAGCATTTT. As protein: CASIGSGTGGFQPQHF.

CDR3 sequence: CASSVEGLAGPSYEQYF. The CDR3 nucleotides are TGTGCCAGCAGCGTAGAGGGACTAGCGGGACCCTCCTACGAGCAGTACTTC. The V gene is TRBV9, the J gene TRBJ2-7, with 13 positions matching TRBD2. The CDR3 runs 17 residues. V gave up 0 bases and J gave up 0 bases; unmatched junction bases: 3. CDR1 is SGDLS, CDR2 YYNGEE, per germline.

This rearrangement joins TRBV6-5 to TRBJ2-5; maybe TRBD1 (6 bases). The J call may not be correct, given that the DNA end is closer to TRBJ2-7. Germline CDR1 is MNHEY and CDR2 is SVGAGI. This CDR3 comprises 15 residues. In DNA form, the CDR3 reads TGTGCCAGCAGTACAGGGACCCTTAAACCCTACGAGCAGTACTTC. Translation gives CASSTGTLKPYEQYF.

The chain recombines TRBV5-1 with TRBJ2-3; tentative D call: TRBD2 (5 bases). This CDR3 comprises 13 residues. Trimming took 4 bases from V and 7 from J, leaving 13 bases between them. Germline lookup yields CDR1 SGHRS and CDR2 YFSETQ. The CDR3 sequence is CASSPSPGNTQYF. CDR3 in DNA: TGCGCCAGCAGCCCGAGCCCGGGGAATACGCAGTATTTT.

This sequence joins TRBV25-1 and TRBJ2-5; tentatively, D is TRBD2 (6 bases). The germline V and J ends were trimmed by 3 bases and 1 base, with 12 bases remaining between them. Germline loops: CDR1 MGHDK, CDR2 SYGVNS. CDR3 size: 15 residues. The CDR3 nucleotides read TGTGCCAGCAGTGATCGGGGGAGTTTCCAAGAGACCCAGTACTTC. Its translation: CASSDRGSFQETQYF.